This passage covers 11 T cell receptor beta chains from one sample sequenced in a study of Graves' ophthalmopathy and Graves' hyperthyroidism. Amplification of the TCR beta CDR3 regions used RNA transcripts (as template). Second-round multiplex PCR came after first-round RT-PCR with HTBI primers. Each CDR3 protein gets one entry after TCRdb re-called the multiplex PCR reads with MiXCR. Found here are some 1.1 million distinct CDR3 sequences, roughly 35% of them singletons; the top ten hold 11%. The sequencing input was peripheral blood or thyroid tissue (not recorded which). The receptor set was obtained from an adult man with Graves' hyperthyroidism.

This chain's CDR3 is CASVWGRTNTEAFF. The CDR3 DNA follows: TGTGCCAGCGTCTGGGGGCGGACGAACACTGAAGCTTTCTTT. The chain combines TRBV7-2 with TRBJ1-1, with a tentative D call TRBD1 (6 bases). Deletions cut 8 bases from V and 1 base from J, with 14 bases between. The CDR3 runs 14 residues. CDR1 is SGHTA, CDR2 FQGNSA, per germline.

In its sample, this clonotype was seen a few times. This sequence joins TRBV4-3 and TRBJ1-5; no reliable D call. Germline V gene lookup returns CDR1 LGHNA and CDR2 YSLEER. The CDR3 is made up of 15 amino acids. Trimming removed 0 bases from V and 6 bases from J, with 12 bases in between. The CDR3 here is CASSQEPDVGQPQHF. In nucleotides, the CDR3 is TGCGCCAGCAGCCAAGAACCGGATGTGGGTCAGCCCCAGCATTTT.

The J gene is TRBJ2-5, the V gene TRBV5-1, with 9 bases lining up with TRBD1. In germline, CDR1 is SGHRS, CDR2 YFSETQ. Unmatched junction bases numbered 8, after V lost 0 bases and J lost 5 bases. The CDR3 contains 16 residues. The CDR3 DNA sequence: TGCGCCAGCAGCTTGGAGAGGACAGGGGAGAAGGAGACCCAGTACTTC. It codes for CASSLERTGEKETQYF.

This chain joins TRBV10-3 and TRBJ1-1; possible D gene TRBD1, 5 bases. The germline V and J ends were trimmed by 4 bases and 7 bases, with 13 bases remaining between them. Germline CDR1 ENHRY, CDR2 SYGVKD. CDR3 length: 13 residues. The CDR3 here is CAISAVQGGEAFF. The CDR3 nucleotides are TGTGCCATCAGTGCTGTGCAGGGTGGTGAAGCTTTCTTT.

The V gene is TRBV20-1, the J gene TRBJ1-6; TRBD1 matches 8 bases. CDR1 is DFQATT and CDR2 is SNEGSKA in the germline V gene (reference sequence). The CDR3 runs 14 residues. V gave up 3 bases and J gave up 8 bases; unmatched junction bases: 6. CDR3 amino acids: CSARQGAQDSPLHF. The CDR3 DNA sequence: TGCAGTGCTAGGCAGGGGGCGCAGGATTCACCCCTCCACTTT.

With regard to this clonotype: One junction end does not reproduce the germline sequence, and a read error may be involved. The chain has TRBV7-2 and TRBJ1-2; D is unclear. The CDR3 consists of 15 residues. Germline V gene data show CDR1 as SGHTA and CDR2 as FQGNSA. Here the CDR3 DNA reads TGTGCCAGCAGCTTACTCTCTGGAAACAATTATGGTTACACCTTC. It codes for CASSLLSGNNYGYTF.

This clonotype was recorded a few times. The genes are TRBV29-1 and TRBJ2-5; either TRBD1 or TRBD2 may fit D (6 bases each). V lost 7 bases and J lost 11, with 20 bases in between. The CDR3 consists of 12 residues. Looked up from germline, CDR1 is SQVTM and CDR2 is ANQGSEA. As DNA, the CDR3 is TGCAGCGGTGGACTTATCGGGGGCTTGCAGTACTTC. This translates into CSGGLIGGLQYF.

The rearrangement links TRBV29-1 to TRBJ1-1; no firm D call. This CDR3 has 13 residues. The V gene lost 8 bases and the J gene lost 0 bases, with 13 bases spanning the gap. CDR1 and CDR2 (germline): SQVTM, ANQGSEA. The CDR3 DNA reads as TGCAGCTTAGTGGGTATAATGAACACTGAAGCTTTCTTT. Its protein is CSLVGIMNTEAFF.

As concerns this clonotype: Germline and junction disagree at one end, which may indicate a read error. The chain uses TRBV7-2 and TRBJ1-3, with D maybe TRBD1 (5 bases). From germline, CDR1 is SGHTA and CDR2 FQGNSA. This CDR3 is 15 amino acids long. The CDR3 nucleotides read TGTGCCAACAGCTTCCGAGGAGGGGCCGGAAACACCATATATTTT. Its protein is CANSFRGGAGNTIYF.

The table lists this clonotype with many counts. The chain couples TRBV29-1 to TRBJ1-2; D call uncertain. Germline V gives CDR1 SQVTM, CDR2 ANQGSEA. The CDR3 loop spans 11 amino acids. The DNA for the CDR3 is TGCAGTTACAGTTGGGACTATGGCTACACCTTC. Protein: CSYSWDYGYTF.

Many counts were recorded for this clonotype. The CDR3 DNA reads as TGTGCCAGCAGACTGGGGGATTCGGGGAACACCGGGGAGCTGTTTTTT. It specifies CASRLGDSGNTGELFF. The chain has TRBV2 and TRBJ2-2; tentatively, D is TRBD1 or TRBD2 (5 bases each). The germline V gene encodes CDR1 SNHLY and CDR2 FYNNEI. Between the trimmed V and J ends, which lost 6 bases and 1 base, there was a span of 15 bases. CDR3 length equals 16 residues.